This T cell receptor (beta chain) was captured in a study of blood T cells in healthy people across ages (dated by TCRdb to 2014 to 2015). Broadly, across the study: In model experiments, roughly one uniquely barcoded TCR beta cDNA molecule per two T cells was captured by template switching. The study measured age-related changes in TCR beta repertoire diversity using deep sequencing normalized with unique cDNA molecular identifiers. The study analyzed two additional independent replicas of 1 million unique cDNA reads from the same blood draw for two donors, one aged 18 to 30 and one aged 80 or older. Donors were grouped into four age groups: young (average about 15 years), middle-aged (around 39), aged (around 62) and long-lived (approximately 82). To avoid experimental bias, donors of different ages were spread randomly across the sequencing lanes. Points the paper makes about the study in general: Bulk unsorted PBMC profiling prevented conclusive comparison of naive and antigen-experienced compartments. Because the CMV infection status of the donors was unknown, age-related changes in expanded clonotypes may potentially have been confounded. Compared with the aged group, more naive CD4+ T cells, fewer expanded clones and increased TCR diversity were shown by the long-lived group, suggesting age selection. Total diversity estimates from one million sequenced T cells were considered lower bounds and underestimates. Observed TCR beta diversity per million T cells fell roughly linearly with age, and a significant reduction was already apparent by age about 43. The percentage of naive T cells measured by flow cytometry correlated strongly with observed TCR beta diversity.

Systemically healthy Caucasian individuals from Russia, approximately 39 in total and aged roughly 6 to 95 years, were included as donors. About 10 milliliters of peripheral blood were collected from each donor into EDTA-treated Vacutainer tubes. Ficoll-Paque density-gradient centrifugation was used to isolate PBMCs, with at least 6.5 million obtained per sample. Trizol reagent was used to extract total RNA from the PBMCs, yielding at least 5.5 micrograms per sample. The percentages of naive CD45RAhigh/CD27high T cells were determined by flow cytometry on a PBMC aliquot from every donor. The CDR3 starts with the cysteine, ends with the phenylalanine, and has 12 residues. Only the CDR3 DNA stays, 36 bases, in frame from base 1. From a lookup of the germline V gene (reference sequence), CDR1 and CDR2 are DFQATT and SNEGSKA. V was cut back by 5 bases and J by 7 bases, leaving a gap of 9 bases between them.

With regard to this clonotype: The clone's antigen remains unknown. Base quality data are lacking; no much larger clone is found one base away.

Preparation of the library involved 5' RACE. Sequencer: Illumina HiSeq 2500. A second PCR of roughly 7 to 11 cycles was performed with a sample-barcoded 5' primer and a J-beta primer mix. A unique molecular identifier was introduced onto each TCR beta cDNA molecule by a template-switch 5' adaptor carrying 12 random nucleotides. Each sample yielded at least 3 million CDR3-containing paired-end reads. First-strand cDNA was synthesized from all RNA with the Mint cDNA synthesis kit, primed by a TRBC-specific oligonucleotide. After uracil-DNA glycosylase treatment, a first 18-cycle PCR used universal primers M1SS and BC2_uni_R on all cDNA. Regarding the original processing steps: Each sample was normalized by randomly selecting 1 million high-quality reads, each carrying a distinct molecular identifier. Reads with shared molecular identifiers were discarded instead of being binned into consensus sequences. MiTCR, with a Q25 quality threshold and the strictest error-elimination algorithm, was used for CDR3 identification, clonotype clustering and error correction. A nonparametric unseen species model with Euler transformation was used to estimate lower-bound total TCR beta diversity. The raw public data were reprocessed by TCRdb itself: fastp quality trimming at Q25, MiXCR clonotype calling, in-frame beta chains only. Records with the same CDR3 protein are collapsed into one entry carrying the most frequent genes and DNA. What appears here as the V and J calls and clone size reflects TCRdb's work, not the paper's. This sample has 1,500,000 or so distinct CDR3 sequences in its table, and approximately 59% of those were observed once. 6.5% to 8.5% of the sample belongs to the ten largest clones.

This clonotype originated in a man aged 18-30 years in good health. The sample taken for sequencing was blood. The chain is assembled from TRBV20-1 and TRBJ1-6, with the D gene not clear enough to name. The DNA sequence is TGCAGTGCTTCGACCGGCAATTCACCCCTCCACTTT. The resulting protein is CSASTGNSPLHF.